What follows are 6 T cell receptor beta chains derived from one specimen sequenced in a study of T cell repertoires in aging, cancer and after chemotherapy. Amplification of TCR beta used genomic DNA extracted from peripheral blood. TRB rearrangements spanning V, D and J were amplified using mixed TRB-A/B primers. TCRdb used MiXCR to reprocess the multiplex PCR reads, holding one entry per CDR3 protein. The profile covers 1,500 to 2,500 distinct CDR3 sequences, with about 16% appearing a single time and 4.8% taken by the ten largest. The sequenced sample was blood. The receptor set was obtained from a human donor with a solid tumor.

This clonotype was detected a few times. CDR3 nucleotides: TGTGCCAGCAGTTTAACTAGCGGGAGTGTGGAGACCCAGTACTTC. This sequence encodes CASSLTSGSVETQYF. The genes are TRBV28 and TRBJ2-5, with TRBD2 matching 11 bases. This CDR3 is 15 amino acids long. Per the germline V gene, CDR1 is MDHEN and CDR2 is SYDVKM. V shed 2 bases, J shed 5 bases, and the junction held 4 bases outside the gene matches.

This clonotype is labeled medium-sized (0.01 to 0.1%). The chain has TRBV30 and TRBJ2-3; D is unclear. Looked up from germline, CDR1 is GTSNPN and CDR2 is SVGIG (reference sequence). V lost 7 bases and J 4 bases, leaving 12 bases between the germline ends. The CDR3 sequence is 12 residues long. This CDR3 reads CALRSVSDTQYF. Written as DNA, the CDR3 is TGTGCCTTGCGAAGTGTTTCAGATACGCAGTATTTT.

The chain recombines TRBV6-2 or TRBV6-3 with TRBJ2-5, with 10 bases matching TRBD1. V lost 5 bases to trimming and J lost 4 bases; unmatched junction nucleotides: 10. The length of the CDR3 is 16 residues. Germline loops: CDR1 MNHEY, CDR2 SVGEGT. The CDR3 DNA reads as TGTGCCAGCAGTAACCGGGACAGGGGAGGCGGAGAGACCCAGTACTTC. The encoded protein is CASSNRDRGGGETQYF.

This clonotype is medium-sized (0.01 to 0.1%) within its sample. V and J are TRBV11-1 and TRBJ2-1, with TRBD1 identical over 7 bases. Trimming took 5 bases from V and 8 from J; bases not matched to a gene: 9. The CDR3 is 14 amino acids. Germline V gene data show CDR1 as SGHAT and CDR2 as FQDESV (reference sequence). CDR3: CASSPETGADEQFF. The DNA for the CDR3 is TGTGCCAGCAGCCCAGAAACAGGGGCGGATGAGCAGTTCTTC.

This clonotype is medium-sized. The V call is TRBV20-1, the J call TRBJ2-1; TRBD2 matches at 12 bases. CDR3 length: 15 residues. After removal of 6 bases from V and 7 bases from J, the junction contained 10 bases not matched to a gene. Germline values: CDR1 DFQATT, CDR2 SNEGSKA (reference sequence). This CDR3 reads CSAIDRLAGANEQFF. Here the CDR3 DNA reads TGCAGTGCGATAGACCGACTAGCGGGAGCTAATGAGCAGTTCTTC.

This clonotype has just a few counts. The chain couples TRBV27 to TRBJ2-3; D gene ambiguous. V lost 0 bases and J 4 bases, leaving 5 bases between the germline ends. Per germline, CDR1 MNHEY and CDR2 SMNVEV (reference sequence). CDR3 length: 13 amino acids. The CDR3 is CASSLSRSDTQYF. CDR3 nucleotides: TGTGCCAGCAGTTTATCGAGGTCAGATACGCAGTATTTT.